This T cell receptor beta chain was observed in a study of cytomegalovirus exposure and HLA in healthy donors. Between the trimmed V and J ends, which lost 2 bases and 4 bases, there was a span of 10 bases. Germline assignment: CDR1 SGHDT and CDR2 YYEEEE. This CDR3 is built from 13 residues. The PCR made use of 60 Vbeta and 13 Jbeta primers. Here immunoSEQ multiplex PCR was the method, and the copy in TCRdb shows in-frame clones only, minus some. This table has just over 150,000 clones, around four fifths appearing once. This rearrangement joins TRBV5-6 to TRBJ2-7; a possible D gene is TRBD2 (6 bases). The clonotype comes from a female donor in good health and CMV-seronegative. The material sequenced was PBMCs. The CDR3 region is CASSLGSGYEQYF. CDR3 nucleotide sequence: TGTGCCAGCAGCTTAGGCAGCGGGTACGAGCAGTACTTC.